A single sample is the source of the 24 T cell receptor beta chains below, sequenced in a study of cytotoxic CD8 clonotypes in ibrutinib-treated CLL (dated by TCRdb to the early 2020s). This specimen's time point label, interpreted: about 11 months on ibrutinib. Library creation used the immunoSEQ multiplex PCR assay. TCRdb took over this immuneACCESS table, retaining in-frame rearrangements with V and J assigned. Such tables are incomplete; in checked studies, under half of the missing clones stem from an unresolved V gene, and the remainder is unexplained. A total of about 130,000 clones appear in this sample, roughly three quarters of them only once. Clones ranked in the top ten supply roughly 13% of the sample. The specimen comprised PBMCs, sampled after 12 months of ibrutinib treatment. These receptors all come from a human donor with chronic lymphocytic leukemia.

The gene calls are TRBV18 and TRBJ1-2; D uncertain. Trimming cost V 7 bases and J 4 bases, with 13 bases left between them. Germline CDR1 KGHSH, CDR2 LQKENI. The CDR3 loop spans 13 amino acids. The DNA for the CDR3 is TGTGCCAGCTTCCTGATGGGCCTCTATGGCTACACCTTC. This sequence encodes CASFLMGLYGYTF.

This clone was counted once. The rearrangement links TRBV4-2 to TRBJ2-3; 12 bases match TRBD2. CDR1 and CDR2 from the germline V gene are LGHNA and YNFKEQ. V lost 4 bases and J lost 7; bases outside the gene matches: 9. The CDR3 runs to 16 residues. The DNA for the CDR3 is TGTGCCAGCAGCCTCCTGACTAGCGGGAGTGTTTATACGCAGTATTTT. Protein sequence: CASSLLTSGSVYTQYF.

The chain is built from TRBV4-3 and TRBJ1-3, with D possibly matching TRBD1 (5 bases). This CDR3 spans 16 amino acids. Trimming removed 0 bases at V and 8 bases at J, with 17 bases between. Germline loops: CDR1 LGHNA, CDR2 YSLEER. In DNA, the CDR3 is TGCGCCAGCAGCCAAGAATATTCCAGGGATGTGTACACCATATATTTT. The encoded protein is CASSQEYSRDVYTIYF.

The chain employs TRBV7-6 and TRBJ2-7; 14 bases fit TRBD2. V trimming: 1 base; J trimming: 3 bases; junction bases outside the gene matches: 8. Germline loops: CDR1 SGHVS, CDR2 FNYEAQ. The CDR3 is 18 residues long. CDR3 loop: CASSLGGTSGSIIYEQYF. The CDR3, as DNA: TGTGCCAGCAGCTTAGGTGGGACTAGCGGGAGTATAATCTACGAGCAGTACTTC.

The genes are TRBV4-3 and TRBJ1-2; D gene uncertain. CDR1 and CDR2 (germline): LGHNA, YSLEER. Deletions cut 4 bases from V and 8 bases from J, with 14 bases between. The CDR3 spans 13 residues. The CDR3 reads CASSPTTLVGYTF. CDR3 in DNA: TGCGCCAGCAGCCCCACAACACTGGTAGGCTACACCTTC.

This rearrangement joins TRBV4-3 to TRBJ2-3, with 11 bases fitting TRBD2. The V segment lost 8 bases and the J segment 4 bases; nucleotides outside the gene matches: 8. The CDR3 runs 15 residues. In germline, CDR1 is LGHNA, CDR2 YSLEER. The CDR3: CASAIAGGHPDTQYF. CDR3 nucleotide sequence: TGCGCCAGCGCCATAGCGGGAGGGCACCCAGATACGCAGTATTTT.

V is TRBV19 and J is TRBJ1-5; D is unclear. Trimming left V 5 bases short and J 5 bases short, with 13 bases between. Germline V CDR1 and CDR2: LNHDA, SQIVND (reference sequence). The CDR3 spans 14 residues. For the CDR3, the DNA is TGTGCCAGTAGTTCCGACGTCGAGGATCAGCCCCAGCATTTT. This codes for CASSSDVEDQPQHF. Combining the CDR3 with reference TRBV19 and TRBJ1-5 gives the whole variable domain DGGITQSPKYLFRKEGQNVTLSCEQNLNHDAMYWYRQDPGQGLRLIYYSQIVNDFQKGDIAEGYSVSREKKESFPLTVTSAQKNPTAFYLCASSSDVEDQPQHFGDGTRLSIL.

The CDR3 coding sequence is TGCGCCAGCAGCTTGGGACCGGGACAGTTTGGCTACACCTTC. Translation gives CASSLGPGQFGYTF. The chain joins TRBV5-1 to TRBJ1-2; TRBD1 aligns across 7 bases. Per the germline V gene, CDR1 is SGHRS and CDR2 is YFSETQ. After removal of 0 bases from V and 7 bases from J, the junction contained 6 bases not matched to a gene. CDR3 size: 14 residues. Full variable domain (outside the CDR3, taken from reference TRBV5-1 and TRBJ1-2): KAGVTQTPRYLIKTRGQQVTLSCSPISGHRSVSWYQQTPGQGLQFLFEYFSETQRNKGNFPGRFSGRQFSNSRSEMNVSTLELGDSALYLCASSLGPGQFGYTFGSGTRLTVV.

This chain connects TRBV6-4 to TRBJ1-2, with 7 nucleotides matching TRBD1. This CDR3 comprises 13 residues. J was trimmed by 4 bases and V by 4 bases; bases with no gene match: 3. CDR1 is MRHNA and CDR2 is SNTAGT in the germline V gene. In DNA, the CDR3 is TGTGCCAGCAGTGTGAACAGGGGCTATGGCTACACCTTC. Its translation is CASSVNRGYGYTF.

The V gene is TRBV4-1, the J gene TRBJ2-1; 9 nucleotides agree with TRBD2. The germline V gene has CDR1 MGHRA and CDR2 YSYEKL. Trimming removed 0 bases from V and 7 bases from J; junction bases left unmatched: 7. The CDR3 is 16 amino acids. This CDR3 is CASSQDQAGGRNEQFF. CDR3 nucleotide sequence: TGCGCCAGCAGCCAAGATCAAGCGGGAGGTAGGAATGAGCAGTTCTTC.

The chain is built from TRBV5-1 and TRBJ2-5; D ambiguous. Germline CDR1 reads SGHRS; CDR2 reads YFSETQ. The CDR3 sequence is 12 residues long. V lost 4 bases to trimming and J lost 0 bases, with 4 bases between them. The CDR3: CASSPDQETQYF. The CDR3 nucleotides are TGCGCCAGCAGCCCGGACCAAGAGACCCAGTACTTC.

The chain links TRBV27 to TRBJ2-5; 7 nucleotides line up with TRBD2. With V trimmed by 1 base and J by 0 bases, 23 bases remained unmatched. CDR1 is MNHEY and CDR2 is SMNVEV in the germline V gene (reference sequence). CDR3 size: 22 residues. This CDR3 is CASSLYGPALAVRESYQETQYF. The CDR3 DNA reads as TGTGCCAGCAGTTTATATGGGCCGGCTCTAGCGGTCCGAGAGTCGTACCAAGAGACCCAGTACTTC.

This chain joins TRBV7-2 and TRBJ1-4; 9 nucleotides align to TRBD1. The germline V gene encodes CDR1 SGHTA and CDR2 FQGNSA. This CDR3 has 15 amino acids. V lost 4 bases to trimming and J lost 7 bases; unmatched junction nucleotides: 7. This CDR3 reads CASSSTGGAGEKLFF. CDR3 DNA: TGTGCCAGCAGCTCCACAGGGGGCGCGGGTGAAAAACTGTTTTTT. Based on the CDR3 plus reference TRBV7-2 and TRBJ1-4, the full variable domain is GAGVSQSPSNKVTEKGKDVELRCDPISGHTALYWYRQSLGQGLEFLIYFQGNSAPDKSGLPSDRFSAERTGGSVSTLTIQRTQQEDSAVYLCASSSTGGAGEKLFFGSGTQLSVL.

The gene calls are TRBV28 and TRBJ2-3; 9 bases are shared with TRBD2. The V segment lost 2 bases and the J segment 0 bases; nucleotides outside the gene matches: 3. CDR1 is MDHEN, CDR2 SYDVKM, per germline. This CDR3 spans 16 amino acids. The CDR3: CASSLIAGASTDTQYF. The CDR3 coding sequence is TGTGCCAGCAGTTTAATAGCGGGAGCTAGCACAGATACGCAGTATTTT. The full variable domain, completed using reference TRBV28 and TRBJ2-3, is DVKVTQSSRYLVKRTGEKVFLECVQDMDHENMFWYRQDPGLGLRLIYFSYDVKMKEKGDIPEGYSVSREKKERFSLILESASTNQTSMYLCASSLIAGASTDTQYFGPGTRLTVL.

The J gene is TRBJ2-7, the V gene TRBV4-1, with 7 positions matching TRBD1. Germline CDR1 and CDR2: MGHRA and YSYEKL. After removal of 2 bases from V and 0 bases from J, the junction contained 7 bases not matched to a gene. The length of the CDR3 is 16 residues. CDR3 in amino acids: CASSQWKTGNSYEQYF. CDR3 nucleotide sequence: TGCGCCAGCAGCCAATGGAAGACAGGGAACTCCTACGAGCAGTACTTC.

The rearrangement joins TRBV27 to TRBJ2-7; 7 bases agree with TRBD1. The CDR3 contains 15 residues. The germline CDR1 and CDR2 sequences are MNHEY and SMNVEV (reference sequence). Trimming removed 5 bases from V and 0 bases from J; junction bases left unmatched: 7. The CDR3 sequence: CASSPTGVLSYEQYF. The CDR3 DNA reads as TGTGCCAGCAGTCCCACAGGGGTCCTCTCCTACGAGCAGTACTTC.

Comment on this clone: A junction boundary mismatches the germline segment, possibly from a read error. V and J are TRBV2 and TRBJ1-2; no clear D gene. Germline values: CDR1 SNHLY, CDR2 FYNNEI. The CDR3 extends over 11 amino acids. CDR3 amino acids: CASLRGRVKAF. CDR3 DNA: TGTGCCAGCTTGAGAGGACGAGTCAAGGCCTTC.

This clone was recorded only once. The chain links TRBV27 to TRBJ1-2; perhaps TRBD1 as D (6 bases). V lost 5 bases and J lost 1, with 23 bases in between. CDR1 is MNHEY, CDR2 SMNVEV, per germline (reference sequence). This CDR3 is built from 18 residues. The chain's CDR3 is CASSLRQASTLFNYGYTF. In DNA, the CDR3 is TGTGCCAGCAGTCTAAGACAGGCTTCTACCCTATTTAACTATGGCTACACCTTC.

With regard to this clone: Different DNA sequences within this sample yield the same CDR3. The J gene is TRBJ2-7, the V gene TRBV30; D gene unclear. Germline CDR1 reads GTSNPN; CDR2 reads SVGIG (reference sequence). CDR3 size: 11 residues. Trimming shortened V by 0 bases and J by 6 bases, and 6 bases separated the two germline ends. The CDR3 sequence is CAWSVLGEQYF. DNA for the CDR3: TGTGCCTGGAGTGTACTGGGCGAGCAGTACTTC.

The chain carries TRBV27 and TRBJ2-5; no clear D gene. CDR1 is MNHEY and CDR2 is SMNVEV in the germline V gene (reference sequence). The CDR3 extends over 12 amino acids. Trimming cost V 6 bases and J 5 bases, with 10 bases left between them. CDR3 amino acids: CASSPPWETQYF. The DNA of the CDR3 is TGTGCCAGCAGCCCCCCATGGGAGACCCAGTACTTC.

This clone was detected only a few times. The V call is TRBV7-9, the J call TRBJ2-1, with a weak D call TRBD2 (7 bases). Deletions cut 5 bases from V and 7 bases from J, with 24 bases between. Germline values: CDR1 SEHNR, CDR2 FQNEAQ (reference sequence). The CDR3 runs to 17 residues. This CDR3 is CASSLPWGGLPRNEQFF. The CDR3 region has the DNA TGTGCCAGCAGCCTCCCCTGGGGGGGCCTCCCTAGAAATGAGCAGTTCTTC. The full variable domain, completed using reference TRBV7-9 and TRBJ2-1, is DTGVSQNPRHKITKRGQNVTFRCDPISEHNRLYWYRQTLGQGPEFLTYFQNEAQLEKSRLLSDRFSAERPKGSFSTLEIQRTEQGDSAMYLCASSLPWGGLPRNEQFFGPGTRLTVL.

The chain couples TRBV5-1 to TRBJ2-1, with D perhaps TRBD2 (6 bases). This CDR3 comprises 13 residues. Trimming stripped 4 bases from V and 10 bases from J, with 15 bases between. The germline CDR1 and CDR2 sequences are SGHRS and YFSETQ. As DNA, the CDR3 is TGCGCCAGCAGCCAAATTCCGGGAGTGGAGCAGTTCTTC. Translating gives CASSQIPGVEQFF.

V gene TRBV27 combines with J gene TRBJ2-7, with 9 bases aligning to TRBD2. The CDR3 length is 15 residues. CDR1 is MNHEY and CDR2 is SMNVEV in the germline V gene (reference sequence). J was trimmed by 3 bases and V by 0 bases; bases with no gene match: 3. CDR3 coding DNA: TGTGCCAGCAGTTTATCGTTGCGGGAGGGCTACGAGCAGTACTTC. Encoded protein: CASSLSLREGYEQYF.

The CDR3 coding sequence is TGCGCCAGCAGCCAAGATCTGGGGCAGGGAGTCGGGTTGGCCCAGTACTTC. Encoded protein: CASSQDLGQGVGLAQYF. The chain joins TRBV4-1 to TRBJ2-5; D may correspond to TRBD1 or TRBD2 (5 bases each). The CDR3 contains 17 residues. The germline CDR1 and CDR2 sequences are MGHRA and YSYEKL. Trimming removed 0 bases from V and 9 bases from J, with 23 bases in between.